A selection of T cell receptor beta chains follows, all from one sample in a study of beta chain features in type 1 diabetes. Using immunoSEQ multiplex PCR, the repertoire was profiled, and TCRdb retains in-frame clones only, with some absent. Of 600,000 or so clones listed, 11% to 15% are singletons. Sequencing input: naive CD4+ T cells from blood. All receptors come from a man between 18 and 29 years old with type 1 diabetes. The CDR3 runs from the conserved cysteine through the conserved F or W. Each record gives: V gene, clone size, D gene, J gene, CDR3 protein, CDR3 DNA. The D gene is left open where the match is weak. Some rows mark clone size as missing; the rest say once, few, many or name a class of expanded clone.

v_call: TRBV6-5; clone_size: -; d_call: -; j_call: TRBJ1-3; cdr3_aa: CASSYSLASRGNTIYF; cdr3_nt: TGTGCCAGCAGTTACTCGCTGGCGAGTCGAGGAAACACCATATATTTT
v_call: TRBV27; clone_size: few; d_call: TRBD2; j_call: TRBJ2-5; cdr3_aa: CASRQSGSETQYF; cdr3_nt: TGTGCCAGCAGGCAGAGCGGGAGTGAGACCCAGTACTTC
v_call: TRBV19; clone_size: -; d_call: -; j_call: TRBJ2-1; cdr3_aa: CASSPQASGEQFF; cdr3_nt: TGTGCCAGTAGTCCCCAGGCGAGTGGGGAGCAGTTCTTC
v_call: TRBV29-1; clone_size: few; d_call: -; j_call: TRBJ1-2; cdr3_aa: CSAVRQVDYGYTF; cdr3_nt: TGCAGCGCCGTACGTCAGGTCGACTATGGCTACACCTTC
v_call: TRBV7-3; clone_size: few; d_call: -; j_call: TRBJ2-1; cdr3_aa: CASSLSGEEQFF; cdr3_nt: TGTGCCAGCAGCTTAAGCGGCGAGGAGCAGTTCTTC
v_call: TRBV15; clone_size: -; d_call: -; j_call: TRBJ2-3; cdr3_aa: CATSNGRGKATDTQYF; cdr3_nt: TGTGCCACCAGCAACGGCAGGGGAAAGGCAACAGATACGCAGTATTTT
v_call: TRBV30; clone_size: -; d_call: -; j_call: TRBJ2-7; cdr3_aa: CAWSLTSDEQYF; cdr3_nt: TGTGCCTGGAGTTTAACAAGTGACGAGCAGTACTTC
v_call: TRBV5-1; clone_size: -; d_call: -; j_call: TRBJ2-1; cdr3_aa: CASSLGTVNNNEQFF; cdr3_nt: TGCGCCAGCAGCTTGGGGACCGTCAATAACAATGAGCAGTTCTTC
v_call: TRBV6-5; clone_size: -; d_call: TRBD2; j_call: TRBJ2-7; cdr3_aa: CASSYSISGSYEQYF; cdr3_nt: TGTGCCAGCAGTTACTCGATTAGCGGGTCCTACGAGCAGTACTTC
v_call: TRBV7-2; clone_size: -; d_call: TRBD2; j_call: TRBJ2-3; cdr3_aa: CASSPRTSVTDTQYF; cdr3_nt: TGTGCCAGCAGCCCCCGGACTAGCGTGACAGATACGCAGTATTTT
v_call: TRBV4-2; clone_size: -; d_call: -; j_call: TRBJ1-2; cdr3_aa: CASSQELGANYGYTF; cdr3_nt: TGTGCCAGCAGCCAAGAATTGGGCGCTAACTATGGCTACACCTTC
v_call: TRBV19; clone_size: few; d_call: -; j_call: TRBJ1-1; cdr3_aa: CASSTPREAFF; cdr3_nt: TGTGCCAGTAGTACCCCTCGCGAAGCTTTCTTT
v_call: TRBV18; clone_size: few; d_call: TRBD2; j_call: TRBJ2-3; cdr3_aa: CASSQAGETDTQYF; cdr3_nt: TGTGCCAGCTCACAAGCGGGGGAGACAGATACGCAGTATTTT
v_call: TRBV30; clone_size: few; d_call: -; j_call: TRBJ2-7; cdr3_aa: CAWSVGGEQYF; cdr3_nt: TGTGCCTGGAGTGTAGGCGGGGAGCAGTACTTC
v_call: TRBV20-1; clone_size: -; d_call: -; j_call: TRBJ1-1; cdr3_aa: CSARGVAEAFF; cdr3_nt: TGCAGTGCTAGAGGGGTCGCTGAAGCTTTCTTT
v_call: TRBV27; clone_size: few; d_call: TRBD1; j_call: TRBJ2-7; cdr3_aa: CASSPARTGSYEQYF; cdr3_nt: TGTGCCAGCAGTCCCGCCCGGACAGGATCCTACGAGCAGTACTTC
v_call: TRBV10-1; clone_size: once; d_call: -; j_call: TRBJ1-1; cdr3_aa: CASSEKANTEAFF; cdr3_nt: TGCGCCAGCAGTGAAAAGGCGAACACTGAAGCTTTCTTT
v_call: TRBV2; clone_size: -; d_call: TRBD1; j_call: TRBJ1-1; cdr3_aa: CASRGQGRMGTEAFF; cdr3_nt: TGTGCCAGCAGGGGACAGGGGAGGATGGGCACTGAAGCTTTCTTT
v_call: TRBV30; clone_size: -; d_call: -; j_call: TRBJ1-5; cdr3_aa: CAWSLGNQPQHF; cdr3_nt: TGTGCCTGGAGTTTAGGTAATCAGCCCCAGCATTTT
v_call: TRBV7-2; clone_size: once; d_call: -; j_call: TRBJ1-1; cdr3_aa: CASSSGRGTEAFF; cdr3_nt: TGTGCCAGCAGCTCCGGGAGGGGCACTGAAGCTTTCTTT
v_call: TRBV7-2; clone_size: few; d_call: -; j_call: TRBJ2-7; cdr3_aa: CASSLAGTRDEQYF; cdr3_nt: TGTGCCAGCAGCTTGGCGGGGACAAGGGACGAGCAGTACTTC
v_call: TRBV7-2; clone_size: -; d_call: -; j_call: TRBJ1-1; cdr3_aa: CASSFGSGLNTEAFF; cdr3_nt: TGTGCCAGCAGCTTCGGGTCGGGATTGAACACTGAAGCTTTCTTT
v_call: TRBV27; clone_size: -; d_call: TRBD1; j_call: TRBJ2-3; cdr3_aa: CASSRDSASTDTQYF; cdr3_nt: TGTGCCAGCAGTCGGGACAGTGCTAGCACAGATACGCAGTATTTT
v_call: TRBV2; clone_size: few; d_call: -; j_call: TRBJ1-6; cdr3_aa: CASKARLTNSPLHF; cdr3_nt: TGTGCCAGCAAGGCACGGCTAACGAATTCACCCCTCCACTTT
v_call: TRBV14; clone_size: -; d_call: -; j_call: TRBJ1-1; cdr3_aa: CASSQSLGTEAFF; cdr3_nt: TGTGCCAGCAGCCAATCATTAGGCACTGAAGCTTTCTTT
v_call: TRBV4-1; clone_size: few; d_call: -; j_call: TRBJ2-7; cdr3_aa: CASSQEAPPTGGYGEQYF; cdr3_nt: TGCGCCAGCAGCCAAGAAGCTCCCCCGACGGGGGGCTACGGCGAGCAGTACTTC
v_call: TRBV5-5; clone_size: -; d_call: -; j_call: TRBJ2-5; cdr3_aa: CASSLALETQYF; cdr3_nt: TGTGCCAGCAGCTTGGCCCTCGAGACCCAGTACTTC
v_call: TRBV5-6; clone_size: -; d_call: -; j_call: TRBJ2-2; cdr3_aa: CASSSLGSGELFF; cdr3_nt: TGTGCCAGCAGCTCCCTTGGTTCCGGGGAGCTGTTTTTT
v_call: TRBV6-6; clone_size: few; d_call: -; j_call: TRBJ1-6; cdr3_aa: CASSYGENSPLHF; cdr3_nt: TGTGCCAGCAGTTACGGGGAGAATTCACCCCTCCACTTT
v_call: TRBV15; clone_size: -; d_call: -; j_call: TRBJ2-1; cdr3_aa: CATSRDLQGGNEQFF; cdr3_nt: TGTGCCACCAGCAGAGATTTGCAGGGGGGGAATGAGCAGTTCTTC
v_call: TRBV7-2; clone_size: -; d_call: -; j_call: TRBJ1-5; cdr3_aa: CASSSYNQPQHF; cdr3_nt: TGTGCCAGCAGCTCCTACAATCAGCCCCAGCATTTT
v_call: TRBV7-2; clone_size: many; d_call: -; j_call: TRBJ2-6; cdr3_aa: CASSLEGGSNVLTF; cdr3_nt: TGTGCCAGCAGCTTAGAGGGCGGTTCCAACGTCCTGACTTTC
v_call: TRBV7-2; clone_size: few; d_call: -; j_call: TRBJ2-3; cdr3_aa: CASSGGATDTQYF; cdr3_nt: TGTGCCAGCAGCGGGGGAGCCACAGATACGCAGTATTTT
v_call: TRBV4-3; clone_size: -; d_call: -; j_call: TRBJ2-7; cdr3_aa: CASSQDLGGASSYEQYF; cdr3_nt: TGCGCCAGCAGCCAAGATTTAGGGGGGGCGTCATCCTACGAGCAGTACTTC
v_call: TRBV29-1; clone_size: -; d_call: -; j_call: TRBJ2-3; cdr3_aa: CSADRSFGTDTQYF; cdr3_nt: TGCAGCGCCGATCGATCCTTCGGCACAGATACGCAGTATTTT
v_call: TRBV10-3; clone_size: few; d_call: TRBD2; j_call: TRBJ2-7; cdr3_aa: CAIRVAGAHYEQYF; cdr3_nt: TGTGCCATCAGAGTAGCGGGGGCCCACTACGAGCAGTACTTC
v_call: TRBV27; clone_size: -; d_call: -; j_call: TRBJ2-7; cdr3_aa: CASSFIHGSGEQYF; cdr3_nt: TGTGCCAGCAGCTTTATACACGGGTCCGGGGAGCAGTACTTC
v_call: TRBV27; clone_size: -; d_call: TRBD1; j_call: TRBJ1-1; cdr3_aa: CASSLYGTGNTEAFF; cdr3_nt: TGTGCCAGCAGTTTGTATGGGACAGGGAACACTGAAGCTTTCTTT
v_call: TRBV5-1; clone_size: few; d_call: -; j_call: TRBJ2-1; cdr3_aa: CASSLEQQGPYNEQFF; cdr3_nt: TGCGCCAGCAGCTTGGAGCAACAGGGACCATACAATGAGCAGTTCTTC